This T cell receptor (beta chain) derives from a study of graft-versus-host responses after intestinal transplantation. Sequenced by immunoSEQ multiplex PCR; TCRdb stores in-frame clones only, minus some. The table records about 120,000 clones, approximately 92% of them present only once. Notes on this clone: The antigen is unknown.

The length of the CDR3 is 14 residues. Trimming removed 5 bases from V and 6 bases from J; junction bases left unmatched: 9. CDR1 is MNHEY, CDR2 SMNVEV, per germline (reference sequence). This TCR was sampled from a human donor who received an intestinal transplant. The material was unstimulated CD4+ T cells sorted from spleen or lymph node cells, obtained before intestinal transplant. The V gene is TRBV27, the J gene TRBJ2-7, with 8 positions matching TRBD2. In DNA form, the CDR3 reads TGTGCCAGCAGTCGGGGGGGGCCCCTTACCGAGCAGTACTTC. Its protein is CASSRGGPLTEQYF.